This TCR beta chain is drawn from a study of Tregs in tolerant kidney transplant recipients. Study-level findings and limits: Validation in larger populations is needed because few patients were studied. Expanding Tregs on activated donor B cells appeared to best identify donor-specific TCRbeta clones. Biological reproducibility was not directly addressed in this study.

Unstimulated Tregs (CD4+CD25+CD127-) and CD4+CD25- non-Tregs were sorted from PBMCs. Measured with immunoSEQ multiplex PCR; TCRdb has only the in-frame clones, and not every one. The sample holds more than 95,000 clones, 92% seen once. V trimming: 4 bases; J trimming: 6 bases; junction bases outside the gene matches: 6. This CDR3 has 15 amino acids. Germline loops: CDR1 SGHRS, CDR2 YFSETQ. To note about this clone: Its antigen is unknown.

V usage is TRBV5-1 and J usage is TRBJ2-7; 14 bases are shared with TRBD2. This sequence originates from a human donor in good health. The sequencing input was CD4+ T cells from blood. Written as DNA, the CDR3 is TGCGCCAGCAGCCGGGGACTAGCGGGGGAAGGCGAGCAGTACTTC. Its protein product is CASSRGLAGEGEQYF.